The 21 T cell receptor beta chains presented below share a single source sample, sequenced in a study of T cells and Merkel cell carcinoma outcomes. The data were produced by immunoSEQ multiplex PCR, yet TCRdb's version contains in-frame clones alone and is incomplete. The sample lists about 9,200 clones; around 84% were seen once. The specimen was tumor tissue from Merkel cell carcinoma. Every receptor here comes from a human donor with Merkel cell carcinoma.

The chain has TRBV5-1 and TRBJ2-2; D ambiguous. Germline values: CDR1 SGHRS, CDR2 YFSETQ. This CDR3 has 15 amino acids. Trimming stripped 4 bases from V and 3 bases from J, with 13 bases between. This chain's CDR3 is CASSATTSHTGELFF. Written as DNA, the CDR3 is TGCGCCAGCAGCGCGACAACATCCCACACCGGGGAGCTGTTTTTT.

The chain couples TRBV18 to TRBJ2-3; 16 bases align to TRBD2. With V trimmed by 6 bases and J by 6 bases, 6 bases remained unmatched. Germline assignment: CDR1 KGHSH and CDR2 LQKENI. The CDR3 is 16 residues long. The CDR3: CASSSGLAGGLDTQYF. The CDR3 bases are TGTGCCAGCTCCTCGGGACTAGCGGGGGGGCTTGATACGCAGTATTTT. The complete variable domain, with remaining parts taken from reference TRBV18 and TRBJ2-3, reads NAGVMQNPRHLVRRRGQEARLRCSPMKGHSHVYWYRQLPEEGLKFMVYLQKENIIDESGMPKERFSAEFPKEGPSILRIQQVVRGDSAAYFCASSSGLAGGLDTQYFGPGTRLTVL.

The DNA of the CDR3 is TGTGCCAGCAGCTCCGGACCTAACACTGAAGCTTTCTTT. Amino acid sequence: CASSSGPNTEAFF. The chain links TRBV7-2 to TRBJ1-1, with no clear D. Germline CDR1 SGHTA, CDR2 FQGNSA. The V and J ends lost 4 bases and 2 bases respectively, with 8 bases between them. The CDR3 covers 13 residues.

This clone was observed a handful of times. This chain joins TRBV14 and TRBJ1-5; maybe TRBD1 (6 bases). This CDR3 region has 17 residues. Trimming left V 10 bases short and J 0 bases short, with 22 bases between. Germline V gene lookup returns CDR1 SGHDN and CDR2 FVKESK. CDR3 in amino acids: CAISKTYRADSNQPQHF. The CDR3 coding sequence is TGTGCCATCTCAAAAACATACAGGGCAGATAGCAATCAGCCCCAGCATTTT. Variable domain in full (rest from reference TRBV14 and TRBJ1-5): EAGVTQFPSHSVIEKGQTVTLRCDPISGHDNLYWYRRVMGKEIKFLLHFVKESKQDESGMPNNRFLAERTGGTYSTLKVQPAELEDSGVYFCAISKTYRADSNQPQHFGDGTRLSIL.

This chain joins TRBV19 and TRBJ1-1; D may be TRBD1 (5 bases). CDR1 and CDR2 from the germline V gene are LNHDA and SQIVND (reference sequence). The CDR3 is 15 amino acids. V lost 0 bases, J lost 4 bases, and 12 bases lay in between. The CDR3 is CASSIEAGRTTEAFF. As DNA, the CDR3 is TGTGCCAGTAGTATAGAGGCAGGGAGGACCACTGAAGCTTTCTTT.

The V call is TRBV29-1, the J call TRBJ1-1, with D possibly TRBD1 on 6 matching bases. The CDR3 spans 16 residues. The V and J ends lost 4 bases and 5 bases respectively, with 23 bases between them. From germline, CDR1 is SQVTM and CDR2 ANQGSEA. The CDR3 spells CSVVTGLLMGGTEAFF. The CDR3 nucleotides read TGCAGCGTTGTTACAGGGTTACTCATGGGAGGGACTGAAGCTTTCTTT.

This clone has a handful of counts. The chain joins TRBV28 to TRBJ2-2; D remains unclear. Germline CDR1 MDHEN, CDR2 SYDVKM. Trimming stripped 5 bases from V and 1 base from J, with 14 bases between. The CDR3 is made up of 16 amino acids. For the CDR3, the DNA is TGTGCCAGCAGTCCTCCGGTGGAGCAGAACACCGGGGAGCTGTTTTTT. Its protein is CASSPPVEQNTGELFF.

The chain employs TRBV5-1 and TRBJ2-2; D is undetermined. The CDR3 is made up of 12 amino acids. V was clipped by 2 bases and J by 6 bases, with 5 bases between them. Germline CDR1 SGHRS, CDR2 YFSETQ. CDR3 nucleotides: TGCGCCAGCAGCTTTGTCCCCGGGGAGCTGTTTTTT. As protein: CASSFVPGELFF.

This chain joins TRBV6-1 and TRBJ1-3; D gene uncertain. This CDR3 has 16 amino acids. Germline values: CDR1 MNHNS, CDR2 SASEGT. The V end lost 1 base, the J end lost 0 bases, and 10 bases lay between the germline ends. The CDR3 here is CASSEGVRSSGNTIYF. CDR3 in DNA: TGTGCCAGCAGTGAAGGGGTCAGAAGCTCTGGAAACACCATATATTTT.

The V gene is TRBV18, the J gene TRBJ2-1; D is undetermined. Germline CDR1 is KGHSH and CDR2 is LQKENI. CDR3 size: 13 residues. The ends were cut back, 2 bases at V and 1 base at J, with 3 bases in the middle. The chain's CDR3 is CASSPVSYNEQFF. CDR3 sequence (DNA): TGTGCCAGCTCACCAGTATCCTACAATGAGCAGTTCTTC.

This clone came up a few times. The chain recombines TRBV7-9 with TRBJ2-4; D could derive from TRBD1 or TRBD2 (6 bases each). The length of the CDR3 is 14 residues. Germline values: CDR1 SEHNR, CDR2 FQNEAQ (reference sequence). Trimming cost V 4 bases and J 7 bases, with 14 bases left between them. In nucleotides, the CDR3 is TGTGCCAGCAGCTCTACTAGGGGGGTGAACATTCAGTACTTC. Translating it yields CASSSTRGVNIQYF.

This chain links TRBV5-1 with TRBJ2-3; 8 positions agree with TRBD2. CDR1 is SGHRS and CDR2 is YFSETQ in the germline V gene. The CDR3 has 15 residues. Trimming at V came to 0 bases and at J to 1 base, leaving 1 base not matched to a gene. CDR3 sequence: CASSLAGGGTDTQYF. In nucleotides, the CDR3 is TGCGCCAGCAGCTTGGCGGGGGGGGGCACAGATACGCAGTATTTT.

The genes are TRBV14 and TRBJ1-1; D not certain. Germline V gives CDR1 SGHDN, CDR2 FVKESK. This CDR3 spans 14 amino acids. V was pared by 4 bases and J by 4 bases, with 13 bases between. CDR3 sequence (DNA): TGTGCCAGCAGCCTCCTTGGAGGGAGCACTGAAGCTTTCTTT. Protein sequence: CASSLLGGSTEAFF. The whole variable domain, remainder taken from reference TRBV14 and TRBJ1-1, is EAGVTQFPSHSVIEKGQTVTLRCDPISGHDNLYWYRRVMGKEIKFLLHFVKESKQDESGMPNNRFLAERTGGTYSTLKVQPAELEDSGVYFCASSLLGGSTEAFFGQGTRLTVV.

CDR3 amino acids: CASSLGGEETQYF. CDR3 nucleotide sequence: TGTGCCAGCAGCTTGGGGGGGGAAGAGACCCAGTACTTC. This sequence joins TRBV5-4 and TRBJ2-5; maybe TRBD2 (6 bases). Germline V CDR1 and CDR2: SGHNT, YYREEE (reference sequence). The V gene lost 0 bases and the J gene lost 3 bases, with 6 bases spanning the gap. The CDR3 is made up of 13 amino acids.

This clone was counted between two and nine times. This rearrangement joins TRBV7-2 to TRBJ1-2; possible D gene TRBD1, 5 bases. This CDR3 is 14 amino acids long. V was shortened by 5 bases and J by 4 bases, with 14 bases between the two germline ends. CDR1 is SGHTA, CDR2 FQGNSA, per germline. The CDR3 here is CASSTDSLSYGYTF. As DNA, the CDR3 is TGTGCCAGCAGCACCGACAGTCTCTCCTATGGCTACACCTTC.

This clone was seen a handful of times. The V call is TRBV18, the J call TRBJ2-2; D may be TRBD2 (6 bases). V lost 3 bases and J 0 bases, leaving 8 bases between the germline ends. Germline CDR1 KGHSH, CDR2 LQKENI. The CDR3 is 15 amino acids. Written as DNA, the CDR3 is TGTGCCAGCTCACCGGGGGGATCGAACACCGGGGAGCTGTTTTTT. Protein product: CASSPGGSNTGELFF. The full variable domain, with the rest looked up from reference TRBV18 and TRBJ2-2, is NAGVMQNPRHLVRRRGQEARLRCSPMKGHSHVYWYRQLPEEGLKFMVYLQKENIIDESGMPKERFSAEFPKEGPSILRIQQVVRGDSAAYFCASSPGGSNTGELFFGEGSRLTVL.

J is TRBJ1-3 and V is TRBV7-9, with unresolved D. Germline V gene lookup returns CDR1 SEHNR and CDR2 FQNEAQ (reference sequence). The V end lost 1 base, the J end lost 2 bases, and 6 bases lay between the germline ends. This CDR3 has 14 amino acids. CDR3 nucleotides: TGTGCCAGCAGCTTAGGGGTGACTGGAAACACCATATATTTT. Translation: CASSLGVTGNTIYF.

In its sample, this clone was seen a few times. The chain has TRBV19 and TRBJ2-2, with D perhaps matching TRBD1 (5 bases). Germline values: CDR1 LNHDA, CDR2 SQIVND (reference sequence). The CDR3 is 12 residues long. Trimming left V 5 bases short and J 8 bases short, with 9 bases between. The chain's CDR3 is CASSVRVGELFF. The CDR3 DNA sequence: TGTGCCAGTAGTGTCAGGGTAGGGGAGCTGTTTTTT.

The chain carries TRBV5-1 and TRBJ2-1; 9 nucleotides match TRBD2. This CDR3 is built from 17 residues. CDR1 is SGHRS and CDR2 is YFSETQ in the germline V gene. V dropped 4 bases and J dropped 1; count of bases not matched to a gene: 9. Written as DNA, the CDR3 is TGCGCCAGCAGCGGGGGGGTAGCGGGGGTATCCTACAATGAGCAGTTCTTC. Its protein product is CASSGGVAGVSYNEQFF.

CDR3 residues: CASSFSPDTEAFF. The CDR3 DNA reads TGTGCCAGCAGCTTCTCCCCTGACACTGAAGCTTTCTTT. The genes are TRBV13 and TRBJ1-1; D not resolved. V was pared by 3 bases and J by 3 bases, with 8 bases between. The CDR3 has 13 amino acids. In germline, CDR1 is PRHDT, CDR2 FYEKMQ (reference sequence).

The chain is built from TRBV5-1 and TRBJ1-6; 7 bases map to TRBD1. Germline CDR1 SGHRS, CDR2 YFSETQ. Trimming took 3 bases from V and 0 from J; bases not matched to a gene: 3. CDR3 length equals 16 residues. The CDR3 nucleotides are TGCGCCAGCAGCTCACAGGGGATCTCCTATAATTCACCCCTCCACTTT. This encodes CASSSQGISYNSPLHF.